This T cell receptor (beta chain) emerged from a study of shared clonotypes between healthy human individuals (dated by TCRdb to 2020 to 2021). General notes on the study: The cohort comprised two women and a few men aged 18 to 49 years. For each donor, CD4 naive and CD4 memory were each run on three plates, CD8 naive on two plates, and CD8 memory on one plate. The study deeply sequenced blood TCR repertoires of about 5 healthy adults to estimate repertoire size and the extent of clonotype sharing between individuals. Different laboratories and diverse techniques were used to prepare libraries and sequence TCR repertoires, to increase sequencing depth and limit assay-specific biases. Between about 0.8 and 9.5 billion PBMCs per donor were obtained by leukapheresis.

Donors were healthy HIV-negative adults with no recently reported acute infections or vaccinations. Every donor was a Caucasian adult living in Nashville, Tennessee, USA. CD4+ T cells were enriched by magnetic negative selection; naive cells were then positively selected on CD45RA, and the negative fraction formed the memory subset. Blood was collected by leukapheresis, and PBMCs were isolated by Ficoll-Histopaque density gradient centrifugation and then cryopreserved in liquid nitrogen vapor phase. Purity and quantity of every magnetically sorted T cell population were checked by analytical flow cytometry. Each sorted fraction had its genomic DNA isolated and then quantified by UV absorbance on a Nanodrop 2000c. With respect to this clone: Its antigen is unknown. Base quality data are lacking; no much larger clone is found one base away.

The study at large found these results: Because the study included only a small number of donors, the genetic and exposure-history diversity represented was limited. Sampling was limited to blood, and TCR repertoires in tissue likely differ from TCR repertoires in blood. Clonotypes shared by all four sorted-subset donors showed higher generation probabilities than non-shared clonotypes. Rarefaction of sorted-subset datasets indicated incomplete sequencing despite the large sequencing depth. Estimated clonotype richness was generally larger for naive than for memory subsets. When a handful of donors were compared, the shared fraction of clonotypes was 5% to 6.5% for naive CD4, over 3% for naive CD8, about 2.4% for memory CD4, and 0.4% for memory CD8. Pairwise subsampling led to the expectation that sequencing depth would affect the degree of clonotype sharing among donors.

Using the deep immunoSEQ assay, TCR CDR3 regions were amplified from genomic DNA by multiplex PCR. Extracted genomic DNA from each cell subset was spread evenly across all wells of several immunoSEQ 96-well plates, with each plate serving as a replicate. Each replicate PCR for sorted subsets received about 0.2 ug genomic DNA, equal to 28,000 or so T cell genomes. Purified libraries were quantified with a Qubit 3.0 fluorometer, sized on a Bioanalyzer 2100, and re-quantified with the KAPA Library Quantification kit. Every immunoSEQ 96-well plate was sequenced on a separate single-read 150-cycle Illumina NextSeq 550 flow cell. The authors' pipeline ran thus. The immunoSEQ output contained only junctional sequences without quality scores, so filtering could not match that applied to full-length reads. To assign V/J genes and CDR3, sequences were annotated against IMGT germline references using PyIR, a Python wrapper for IgBLAST v1.9. Reads with weak V/J assignments (E-value above 1e-6), missing CDR3, stop codons, out-of-frame junctions, or ambiguous translated residues were removed. V3J clonotypes were defined as sequences sharing the same inferred V gene, J gene, and CDR3 amino acid sequence. The percentage overlap between two repertoires was calculated by dividing the number of shared unique clonotypes by the size of the smaller repertoire. RTK rarefaction, the Chao1 estimator, and Recon v2.1 estimates of unobserved clonotypes were used to assess repertoire richness. Generation probabilities for all TCRbeta clonotypes obtained by the gDNA method from a handful of donors were computed using OLGA. TCRdb took this table from immuneACCESS and kept in-frame rearrangements with V and J called. Such tables lack part of the clones; where checked against another copy, unresolved V genes explain under half of the gap, and the rest is unexplained. The V and J calls and clone size are taken from that table; D and trimming were inferred from the DNA. The sample data list 2 million to 2.5 million clones, and roughly 93% of these were observed just once. Approximately 0.4% of the sample is held by the ten biggest clonotypes.

The TCR originated in a man aged 18 to 30 in good health. Some clones in this sample may be carry-over from other donors' samples. Sequencing input: naive CD4+ T cells from PBMCs. The cell subset or site label, as the study defines it: CD45RA+ positively selected.

The CDR3 region reads CATSEREASYNEQFF. The DNA reads TGTGCCACTTCAGAGCGGGAGGCCTCCTACAATGAGCAGTTCTTC. The rearranged chain carries TRBV10-3 and TRBJ2-1; TRBD2 agrees with 9 junctional bases. The CDR3 starts with the cysteine, ends with the phenylalanine, and has 15 residues. Only the CDR3 portion is preserved as DNA: 45 bases, with reading frame beginning at the first base. The germline V gene encodes CDR1 ENHRY and CDR2 SYGVKD. Trimming accounts for 10 bases at V and 0 bases at J, while the number of junction bases matched to no gene is 7.